This TCR beta chain is from a study of cytomegalovirus exposure and HLA in healthy donors. About the study: Earlier sequencing of 150 million to 200 million T cells yielded fewer than 140 million unique TCR beta sequences.

PCR employed 60 Vbeta and 13 Jbeta primers. TCRdb's table, derived via immunoSEQ multiplex PCR, lists solely in-frame clones and lacks some. The sample consists of 100,000 to 120,000 clones, about 80% of them appearing once. The CDR3 contains 13 residues. CDR1 and CDR2 (germline): SGHAT, FQNNGV. Trimming took 1 base from V and 4 from J, leaving 7 bases between them. All the people who gave samples were healthy bone marrow donors. Whole-study results and caveats: The study flagged around 150 TCR beta chains as cytomegalovirus-associated. Later analysis associated a missense DCLRE1C variant with TCR beta V- and J-gene trimming.

As regards this clone: Its antigen is not identified.

Sample: PBMCs. The sequence came from a man under 40 in good health and CMV-seropositive. The J gene is TRBJ1-2, the V gene TRBV11-2; D is undetermined. CDR3 amino acids: CASSLGQIYGYTF. CDR3 nucleotide sequence: TGTGCCAGCAGCTTAGGGCAGATCTATGGCTACACCTTC.